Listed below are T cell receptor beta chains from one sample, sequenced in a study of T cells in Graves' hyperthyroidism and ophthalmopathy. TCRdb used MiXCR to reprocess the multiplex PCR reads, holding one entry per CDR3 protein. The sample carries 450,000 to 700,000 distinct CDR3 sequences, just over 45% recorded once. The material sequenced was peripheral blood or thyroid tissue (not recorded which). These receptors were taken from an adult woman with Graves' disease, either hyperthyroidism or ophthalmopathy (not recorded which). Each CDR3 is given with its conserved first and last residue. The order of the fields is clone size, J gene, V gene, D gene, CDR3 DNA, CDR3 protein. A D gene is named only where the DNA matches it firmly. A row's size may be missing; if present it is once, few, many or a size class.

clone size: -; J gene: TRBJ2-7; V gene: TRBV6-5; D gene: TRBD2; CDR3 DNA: TGTGCCAGCTGTTCAAGGGGACTAGCCTCCCCGGCCCACTTC; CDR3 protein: CASCSRGLASPAHF
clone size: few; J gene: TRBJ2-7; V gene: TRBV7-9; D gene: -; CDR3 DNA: TGTGCCAGCAGTCAGACACCCAGGGGCGAGCAGTACTTC; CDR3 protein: CASSQTPRGEQYF
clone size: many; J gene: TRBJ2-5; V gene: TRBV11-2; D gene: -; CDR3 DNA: TGTGCCAGCAGCTTAGGTGTATCAAAAAAAGAGACCCAGTACTTC; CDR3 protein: CASSLGVSKKETQYF
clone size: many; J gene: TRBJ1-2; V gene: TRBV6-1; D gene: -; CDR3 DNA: TGTGCCAGCAGTGGGCTGGGGGCAATTTATGGCTACACCTTC; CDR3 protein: CASSGLGAIYGYTF
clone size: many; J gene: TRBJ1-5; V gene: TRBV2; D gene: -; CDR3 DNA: TGTGCCAGCAGTGAAGGCGACGTCCCCCAGCATTTT; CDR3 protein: CASSEGDVPQHF
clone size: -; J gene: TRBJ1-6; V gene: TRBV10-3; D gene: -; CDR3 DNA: TGTGCCATCAGTGAGTCGGGCAGACCTTGGAATTCACCCCTCCACTTT; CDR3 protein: CAISESGRPWNSPLHF
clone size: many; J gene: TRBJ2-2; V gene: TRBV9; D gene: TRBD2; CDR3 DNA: TGTGCCAGCAGCGTAGCGTTAGCGGGACGACGGGAGCTGTTTTTT; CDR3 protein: CASSVALAGRRELFF
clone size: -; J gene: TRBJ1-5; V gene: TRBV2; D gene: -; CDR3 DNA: TGTGCCAGCAGTGGTGGCGTGACAGGTCAGCCCCAGCATTTT; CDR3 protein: CASSGGVTGQPQHF
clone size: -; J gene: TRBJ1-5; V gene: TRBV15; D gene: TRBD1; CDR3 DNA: TGTGCCAGCACCACGGACAGGGGCAAGCAGCCCCAGCATTTT; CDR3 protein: CASTTDRGKQPQHF
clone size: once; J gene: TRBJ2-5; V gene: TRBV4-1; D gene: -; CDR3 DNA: TGCGCCAGCAGCCAAGATGGGTACCCAGGGAAATGGCCCCAGTACTTC; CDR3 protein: CASSQDGYPGKWPQYF
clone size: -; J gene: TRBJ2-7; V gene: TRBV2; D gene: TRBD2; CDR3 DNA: TGTGCCAGCAGTTGGACGCTAGCGGGAGTAGGCGAGCAGTACTTC; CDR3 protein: CASSWTLAGVGEQYF
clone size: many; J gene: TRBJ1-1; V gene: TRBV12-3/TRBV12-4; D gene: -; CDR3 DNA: TGTGCCAGCAGTTCTCAGGTAGGGGGCACTGAAGCTTTCTTT; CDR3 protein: CASSSQVGGTEAFF
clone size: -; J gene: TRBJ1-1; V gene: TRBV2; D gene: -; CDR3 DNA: TGTGCCAGCAGTGAACCGGGGGGAAGCACTGAAGCTTTCTTT; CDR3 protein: CASSEPGGSTEAFF
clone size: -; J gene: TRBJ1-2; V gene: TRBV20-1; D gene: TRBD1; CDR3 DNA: TGCAGTGCTAGCCCGGGACAGGGGAGGGATGGCTACACCTTC; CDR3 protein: CSASPGQGRDGYTF
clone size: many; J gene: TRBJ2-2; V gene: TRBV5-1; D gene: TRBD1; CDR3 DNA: TGCGCCAGCAAGGCACAGGGGGCGACCGGGGAGCTGTTTTTT; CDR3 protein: CASKAQGATGELFF
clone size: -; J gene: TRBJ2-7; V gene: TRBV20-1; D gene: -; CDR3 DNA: TGCAGTGCTAAGGGAGCCTTCTACGAGCAGTACTTC; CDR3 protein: CSAKGAFYEQYF
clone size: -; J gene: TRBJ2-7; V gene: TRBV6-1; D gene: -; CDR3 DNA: TGTGCCAGCAGTGGATATGAGGGGGAGAGCGGGTACGAGCAGTACTTC; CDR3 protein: CASSGYEGESGYEQYF
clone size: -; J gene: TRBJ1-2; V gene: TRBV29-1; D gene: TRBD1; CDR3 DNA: TGCAGCGTCCCCACCGGGACAGGGACACATGGCTACACCTTC; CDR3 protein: CSVPTGTGTHGYTF
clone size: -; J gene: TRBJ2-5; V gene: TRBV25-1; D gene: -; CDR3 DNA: TGTGCCTGCAGTGCTGTCGGGTGGAGCGCCCAAGAGACCCAGTACTTC; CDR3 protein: CACSAVGWSAQETQYF
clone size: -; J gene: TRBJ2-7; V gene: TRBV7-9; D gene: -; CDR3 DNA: TGTGCCAGCAGCTTACTGGCGAGGGGCAGCTCCTACGAGCAGTACTTC; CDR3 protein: CASSLLARGSSYEQYF
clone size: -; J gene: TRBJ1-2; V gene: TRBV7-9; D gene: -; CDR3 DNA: TGTGCCAGCAGCACAGGGAACCAGCCCCAGCCAACTAACTATGGCTACACCTTC; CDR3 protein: CASSTGNQPQPTNYGYTF
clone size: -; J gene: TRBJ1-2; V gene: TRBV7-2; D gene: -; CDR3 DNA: TGTGCCAGCAGCTTAGCATCCGTGGCGGCGGTGCACTATGGCTACACCTTC; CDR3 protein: CASSLASVAAVHYGYTF
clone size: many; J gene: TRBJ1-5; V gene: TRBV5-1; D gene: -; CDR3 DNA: TGCGCCAGCAGCTTGGACGGGCGGGGCAATCAGCCCCAGCATTTT; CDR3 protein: CASSLDGRGNQPQHF
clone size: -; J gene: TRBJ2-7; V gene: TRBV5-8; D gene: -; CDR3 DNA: TGCGCCAGCAGCGCATCCGGGACACTGAGCTCCTACGAGCAGTACTTC; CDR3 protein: CASSASGTLSSYEQYF
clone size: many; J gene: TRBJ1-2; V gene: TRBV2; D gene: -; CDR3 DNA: TGTGCCAGCAGTCAAAGCCGAGGGATCCGGGGCTACACCTTC; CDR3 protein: CASSQSRGIRGYTF
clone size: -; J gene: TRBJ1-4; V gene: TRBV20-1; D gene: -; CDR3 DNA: TGCAGTGCTAGCCTAGCGGGGGGCGGGGGTGAAAAACTGTTTTTT; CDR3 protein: CSASLAGGGGEKLFF
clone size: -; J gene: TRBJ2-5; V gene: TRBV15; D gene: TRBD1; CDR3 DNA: TGTGCCGCCAGCAGCTCCGGGACAGCCCAAGAGACCCAGTACTTC; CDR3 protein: CAASSSGTAQETQYF
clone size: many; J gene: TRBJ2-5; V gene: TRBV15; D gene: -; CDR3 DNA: TGTGCCACCAGCAATAATGAAGAGACCCAGTACTTC; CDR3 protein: CATSNNEETQYF
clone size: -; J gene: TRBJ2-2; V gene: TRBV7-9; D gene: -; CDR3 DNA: TGTGCCAGGGGCCCTCCGCGAGCCGGGGAGCTGTTTTTT; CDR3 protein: CARGPPRAGELFF
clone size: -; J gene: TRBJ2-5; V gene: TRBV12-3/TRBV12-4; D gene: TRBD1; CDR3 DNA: TGTGCCAGCAGCCTCACGGGACAGAGCCAAGAGACCCAGTACTTC; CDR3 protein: CASSLTGQSQETQYF
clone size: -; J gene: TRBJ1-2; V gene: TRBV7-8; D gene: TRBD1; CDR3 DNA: TGTGCCAGCAGCTTAGGGGACAGCATAACGTATGGCTACACCTTC; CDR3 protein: CASSLGDSITYGYTF
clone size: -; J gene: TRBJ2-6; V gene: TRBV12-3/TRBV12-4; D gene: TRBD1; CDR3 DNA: TGTGCCAGCAGTAAAGACAGGGGGACTGGGGCCAACGTCCTGACTTTC; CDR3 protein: CASSKDRGTGANVLTF
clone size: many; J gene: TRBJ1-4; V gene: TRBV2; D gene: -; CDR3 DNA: TGTGCCAGCAGGGCTCCGGGGACGGAAAAACTGTTTTTT; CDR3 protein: CASRAPGTEKLFF
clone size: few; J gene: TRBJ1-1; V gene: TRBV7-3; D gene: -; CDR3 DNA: TGTGCCAGCAGCTTGCAGACGTGGGGCACTGAAGCTTTCTTT; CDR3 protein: CASSLQTWGTEAFF
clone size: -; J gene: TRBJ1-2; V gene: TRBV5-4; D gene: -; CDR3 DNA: TGTGCCAGCAGCTTACCGCACGGAGTGGGCTATGGCTACACCTTC; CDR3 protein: CASSLPHGVGYGYTF
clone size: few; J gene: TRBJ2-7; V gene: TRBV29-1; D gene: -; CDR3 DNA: TGCAGCGTTGCGGACGGGACTTACGAGCAGTACTTC; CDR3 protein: CSVADGTYEQYF
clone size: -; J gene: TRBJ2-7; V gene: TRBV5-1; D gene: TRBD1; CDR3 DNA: TGCGCCAGCAGCCTGACAGGGTCAGGGGACGAGCAGTACTTC; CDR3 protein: CASSLTGSGDEQYF
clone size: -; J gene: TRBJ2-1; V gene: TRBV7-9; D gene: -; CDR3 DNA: TGTGCCAGCAGCCAAGGGAAGAGCTCCTACAATGAGCAGTTCTTC; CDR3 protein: CASSQGKSSYNEQFF
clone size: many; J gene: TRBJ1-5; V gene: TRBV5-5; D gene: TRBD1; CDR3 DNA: TGTGCCAGCAGCGGGCCGGGACAGCGTTCGAATCAGCCCCAGCATTTT; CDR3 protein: CASSGPGQRSNQPQHF
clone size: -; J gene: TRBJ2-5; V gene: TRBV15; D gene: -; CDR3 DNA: TGTGCCACCAGCAGAGATCGACACCGAGAGACCCAGTACTTC; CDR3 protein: CATSRDRHRETQYF
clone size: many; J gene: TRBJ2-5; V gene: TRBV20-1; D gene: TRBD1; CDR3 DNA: TGCAGTGCTAGAGGAGGGGGCCAACAAGAGACCCAGTACTTC; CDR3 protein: CSARGGGQQETQYF